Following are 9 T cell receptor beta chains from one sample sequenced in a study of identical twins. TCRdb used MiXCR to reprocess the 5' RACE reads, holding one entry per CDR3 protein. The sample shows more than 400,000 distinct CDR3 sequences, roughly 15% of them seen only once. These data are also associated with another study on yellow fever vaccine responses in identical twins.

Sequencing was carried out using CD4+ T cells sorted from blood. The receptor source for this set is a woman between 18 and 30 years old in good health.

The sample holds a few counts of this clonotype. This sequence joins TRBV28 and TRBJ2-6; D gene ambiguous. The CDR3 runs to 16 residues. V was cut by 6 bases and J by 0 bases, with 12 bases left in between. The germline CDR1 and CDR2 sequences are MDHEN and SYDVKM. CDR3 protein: CASRPRGDSGANVLTF. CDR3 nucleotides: TGTGCCAGCAGACCCCGCGGAGACTCTGGGGCCAACGTCCTGACTTTC. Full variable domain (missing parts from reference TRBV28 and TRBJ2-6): DVKVTQSSRYLVKRTGEKVFLECVQDMDHENMFWYRQDPGLGLRLIYFSYDVKMKEKGDIPEGYSVSREKKERFSLILESASTNQTSMYLCASRPRGDSGANVLTFGAGSRLTVL.

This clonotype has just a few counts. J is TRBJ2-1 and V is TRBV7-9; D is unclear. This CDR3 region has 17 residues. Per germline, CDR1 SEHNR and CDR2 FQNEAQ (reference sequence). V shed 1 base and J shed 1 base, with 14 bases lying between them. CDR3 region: CASSLGAVSSSYNEQFF. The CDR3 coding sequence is TGTGCCAGCAGCTTAGGTGCGGTTTCGTCTTCCTACAATGAGCAGTTCTTC.

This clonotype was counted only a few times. CDR3 in amino acids: CSVRHGNYGYTF. The CDR3 nucleotides read TGCAGCGTACGACACGGGAACTATGGCTACACCTTC. The chain has TRBV29-1 and TRBJ1-2, with unresolved D. Germline CDR1 and CDR2: SQVTM and ANQGSEA. The CDR3 consists of 12 residues. V was clipped by 6 bases and J by 2 bases, with 10 bases between them.

The CDR3, as DNA: TGTGCCAGCAGCTTAGGGGCAGGGCCTGGAGGCGAGCAGTACTTC. The encoded protein is CASSLGAGPGGEQYF. This chain joins TRBV7-9 and TRBJ2-7; tentatively, D is TRBD1 or TRBD2 (5 bases each). The V and J ends lost 1 base and 6 bases respectively, with 16 bases between them. The CDR3 runs 15 residues. Per germline, CDR1 SEHNR and CDR2 FQNEAQ (reference sequence).

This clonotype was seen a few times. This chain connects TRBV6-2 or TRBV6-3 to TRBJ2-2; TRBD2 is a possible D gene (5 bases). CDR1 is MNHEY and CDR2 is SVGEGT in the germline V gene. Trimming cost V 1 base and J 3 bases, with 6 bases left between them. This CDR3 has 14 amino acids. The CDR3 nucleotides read TGTGCCAGCAGTTACTGGGAGCACACCGGGGAGCTGTTTTTT. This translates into CASSYWEHTGELFF.

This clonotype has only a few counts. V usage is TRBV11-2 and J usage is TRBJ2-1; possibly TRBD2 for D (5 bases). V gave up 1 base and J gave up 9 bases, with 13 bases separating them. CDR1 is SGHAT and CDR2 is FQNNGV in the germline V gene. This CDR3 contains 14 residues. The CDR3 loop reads CASSLVSGGPEQFF. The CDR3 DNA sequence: TGTGCCAGCAGCTTAGTAAGCGGTGGGCCTGAGCAGTTCTTC.

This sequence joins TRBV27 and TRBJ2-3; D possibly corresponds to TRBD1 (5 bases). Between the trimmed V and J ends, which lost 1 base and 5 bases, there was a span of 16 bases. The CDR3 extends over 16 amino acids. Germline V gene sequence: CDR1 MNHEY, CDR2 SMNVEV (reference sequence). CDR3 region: CASSLFWTSRGDTQYF. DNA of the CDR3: TGTGCCAGCAGTTTATTTTGGACAAGTCGCGGAGATACGCAGTATTTT.

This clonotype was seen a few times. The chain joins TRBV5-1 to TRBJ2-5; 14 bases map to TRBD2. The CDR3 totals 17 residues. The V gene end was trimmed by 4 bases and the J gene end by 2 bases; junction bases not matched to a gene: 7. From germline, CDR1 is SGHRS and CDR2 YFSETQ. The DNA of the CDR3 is TGCGCCAGCAGCCCCGGGACTAGCGGGAGCCTACAAGAGACCCAGTACTTC. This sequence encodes CASSPGTSGSLQETQYF.

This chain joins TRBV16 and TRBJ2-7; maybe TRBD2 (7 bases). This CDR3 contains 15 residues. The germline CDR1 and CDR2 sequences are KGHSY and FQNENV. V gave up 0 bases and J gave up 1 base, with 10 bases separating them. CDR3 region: CASSQSGRGSYEQYF. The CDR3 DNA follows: TGTGCCAGCAGCCAATCAGGGAGGGGGTCCTACGAGCAGTACTTC.